Below, 12 T cell receptor beta chains from the same sample are listed, as sequenced in a study of CXCR3-negative and CXCR3-positive naive CD8 T cells. TRB cDNA libraries were made by UMI-labeled 5' RACE. TCRdb reprocessed the 5' RACE reads, with one entry per CDR3 protein and no DNA. This table holds over 20,000 distinct CDR3 sequences. The sequencing sample was made of memory CD8+ T cells from blood. Receptors were obtained from a human donor in good health. Some clones in this sample may be carry-over from other donors' samples.

This chain uses TRBV6-1 with TRBJ2-3; TCRdb's D gene call, TRBD2, goes unchecked for lack of DNA. The germline CDR1 and CDR2 sequences are MNHNS and SASEGT. The CDR3 loop spans 16 amino acids. The CDR3 spells CASRTLAGSSTDTQYF.

The CDR3 reads CASSTLTSGGTSYEQYF. This chain joins TRBV6-5 and TRBJ2-7; checking the TCRdb D call of TRBD2 is not possible without DNA. Per the germline V gene, CDR1 is MNHEY and CDR2 is SVGAGI. This CDR3 contains 17 residues.

V usage is TRBV29-1 and J usage is TRBJ2-1. The length of the CDR3 is 13 residues. Germline V gene lookup returns CDR1 SQVTM and CDR2 ANQGSEA. CDR3 sequence reads: CSVPLNSYNEQFF.

The CDR3: CASSEWTAISLHF. This chain links TRBV25-1 with TRBJ1-6; the D gene TCRdb calls, TRBD1, cannot be checked with no DNA. This CDR3 is built from 13 residues. CDR1 MGHDK and CDR2 SYGVNS come from the germline V gene.

The chain uses TRBV29-1 and TRBJ2-3; absent DNA, TCRdb's TRBD1 call cannot be checked. Germline CDR1 is SQVTM and CDR2 is ANQGSEA. The CDR3 extends over 15 amino acids. Here the CDR3 reads CSVVTDRGRTDTQYF.

The chain uses TRBV3-1 and TRBJ2-5. The CDR3 has 15 residues. CDR1 and CDR2 from the germline V gene are LGHDT and YNNKEL (reference sequence). CDR3 sequence reads: CASSQDPSSQETQYF.

V usage is TRBV6-1 and J usage is TRBJ1-5; absent DNA, TCRdb's TRBD1 call cannot be checked. The CDR3 spans 14 residues. The germline V gene has CDR1 MNHNS and CDR2 SASEGT. The CDR3 reads CASSEEGVSQPQHF.

The rearrangement links TRBV29-1 to TRBJ2-7; TCRdb names TRBD1, which stays unverified in the absence of DNA. Germline values: CDR1 SQVTM, CDR2 ANQGSEA. The CDR3 extends over 14 amino acids. This chain's CDR3 is CSVHIRGAGDEQYF.

The rearrangement uses TRBV7-9 and TRBJ1-1. Germline CDR1 reads SEHNR; CDR2 reads FQNEAQ (reference sequence). There are 15 residues in the CDR3. The CDR3: CASSLALEGPTEAFF. The full variable domain, its missing parts supplied by reference TRBV7-9 and TRBJ1-1, is DTGVSQNPRHKITKRGQNVTFRCDPISEHNRLYWYRQTLGQGPEFLTYFQNEAQLEKSRLLSDRFSAERPKGSFSTLEIQRTEQGDSAMYLCASSLALEGPTEAFFGQGTRLTVV.

The chain employs TRBV7-2 and TRBJ1-2. The CDR3 is 13 residues long. From germline, CDR1 is SGHTA and CDR2 FQGNSA. The CDR3 loop is CASSLAPRDGYTF.

This chain uses TRBV7-3 with TRBJ2-3. This CDR3 is built from 16 residues. The germline V gene has CDR1 SGHTA and CDR2 FQGTGA. CDR3: CASSLGYAASTDTQYF.

The rearrangement links TRBV9 to TRBJ2-7; the D gene TCRdb calls, TRBD1, cannot be checked with no DNA. Germline V gives CDR1 SGDLS, CDR2 YYNGEE. The CDR3 spans 15 residues. The CDR3 here is CASSESSDRVYEQYF.